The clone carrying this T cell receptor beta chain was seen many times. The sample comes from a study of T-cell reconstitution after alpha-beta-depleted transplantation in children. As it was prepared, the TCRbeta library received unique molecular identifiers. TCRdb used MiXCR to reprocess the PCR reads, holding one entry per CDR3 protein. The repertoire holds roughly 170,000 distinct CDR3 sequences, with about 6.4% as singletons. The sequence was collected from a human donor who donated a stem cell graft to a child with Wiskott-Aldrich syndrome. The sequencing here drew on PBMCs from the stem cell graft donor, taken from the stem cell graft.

CDR3 sequence reads: CSAPDSGNYGYTF. The CDR3 DNA sequence: TGCAGTGCTCCCGACAGCGGAAACTATGGCTACACCTTC. This rearrangement joins TRBV20-1 to TRBJ1-2; the D gene is possibly TRBD1 (5 bases). This CDR3 is built from 13 residues. V was shortened by 5 bases and J by 2 bases, with 12 bases between the two germline ends. Germline lookup yields CDR1 DFQATT and CDR2 SNEGSKA (reference sequence).